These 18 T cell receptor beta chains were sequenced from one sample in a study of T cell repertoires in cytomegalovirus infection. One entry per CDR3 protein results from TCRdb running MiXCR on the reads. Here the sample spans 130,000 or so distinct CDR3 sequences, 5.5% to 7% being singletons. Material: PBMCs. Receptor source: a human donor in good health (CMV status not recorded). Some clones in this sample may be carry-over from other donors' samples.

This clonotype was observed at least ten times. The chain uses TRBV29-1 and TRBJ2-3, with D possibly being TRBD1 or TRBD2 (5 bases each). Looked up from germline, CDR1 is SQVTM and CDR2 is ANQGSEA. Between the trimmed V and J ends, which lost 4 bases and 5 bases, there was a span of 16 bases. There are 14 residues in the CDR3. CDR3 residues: CSVGGAPRVDTQYF. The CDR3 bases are TGCAGCGTTGGAGGGGCGCCGAGGGTAGATACGCAGTATTTT.

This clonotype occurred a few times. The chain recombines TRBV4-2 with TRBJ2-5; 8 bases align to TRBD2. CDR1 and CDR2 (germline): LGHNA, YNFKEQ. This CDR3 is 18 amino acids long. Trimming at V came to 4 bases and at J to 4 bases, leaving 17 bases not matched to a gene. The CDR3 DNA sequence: TGTGCCAGCAGCCCCGAGGCGGGTAGCGGGGATCGGCGAGAGACCCAGTACTTC. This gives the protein CASSPEAGSGDRRETQYF.

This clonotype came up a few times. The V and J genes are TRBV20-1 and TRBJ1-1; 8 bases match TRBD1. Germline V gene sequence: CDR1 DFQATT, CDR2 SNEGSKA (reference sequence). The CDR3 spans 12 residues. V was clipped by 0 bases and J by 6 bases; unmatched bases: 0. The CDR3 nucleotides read TGCAGTGCTAGAGAGACAGGGGCTGAAGCTTTCTTT. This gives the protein CSARETGAEAFF.

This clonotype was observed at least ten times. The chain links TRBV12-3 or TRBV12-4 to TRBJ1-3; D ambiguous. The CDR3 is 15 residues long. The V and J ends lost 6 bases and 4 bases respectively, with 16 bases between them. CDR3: CASSSPVLRGNTIYF. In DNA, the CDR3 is TGTGCCAGCAGCTCCCCGGTCCTCAGGGGAAACACCATATATTTT.

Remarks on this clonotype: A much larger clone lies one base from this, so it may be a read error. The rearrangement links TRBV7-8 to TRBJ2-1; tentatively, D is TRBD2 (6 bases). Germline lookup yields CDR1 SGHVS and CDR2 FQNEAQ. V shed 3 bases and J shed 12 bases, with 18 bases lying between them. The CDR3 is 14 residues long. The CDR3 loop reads CASSLGGGEYVQFF. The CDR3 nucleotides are TGTGCCAGCAGCTTGGGGGGTGGGGAATATGTGCAGTTCTTC. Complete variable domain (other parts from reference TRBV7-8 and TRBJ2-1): GAGVSQSPRYKVAKRGQDVALRCDPISGHVSLFWYQQALGQGPEFLTYFQNEAQLDKSGLPSDRFFAERPEGSVSTLKIQRTQQEDSAVYLCASSLGGGEYVQFFGPGTRLTVL.

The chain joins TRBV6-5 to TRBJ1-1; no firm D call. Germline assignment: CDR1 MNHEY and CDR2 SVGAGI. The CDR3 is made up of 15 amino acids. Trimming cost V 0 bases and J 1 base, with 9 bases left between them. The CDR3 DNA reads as TGTGCCAGCAGTTACTCAGGCCGGAGGAACACTGAAGCTTTCTTT. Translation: CASSYSGRRNTEAFF.

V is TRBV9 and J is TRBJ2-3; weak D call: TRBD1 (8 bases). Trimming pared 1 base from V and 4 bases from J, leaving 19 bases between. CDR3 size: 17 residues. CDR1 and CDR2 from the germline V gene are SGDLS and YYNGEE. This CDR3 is CASSVSGRGQAADTQYF. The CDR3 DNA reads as TGTGCCAGCAGCGTATCAGGGAGGGGACAGGCAGCAGATACGCAGTATTTT.

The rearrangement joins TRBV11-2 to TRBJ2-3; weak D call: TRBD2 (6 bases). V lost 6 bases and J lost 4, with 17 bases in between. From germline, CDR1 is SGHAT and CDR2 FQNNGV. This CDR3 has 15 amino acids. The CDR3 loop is CASRSLRGSADTQYF. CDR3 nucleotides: TGTGCCAGCAGATCATTACGGGGGTCGGCAGATACGCAGTATTTT.

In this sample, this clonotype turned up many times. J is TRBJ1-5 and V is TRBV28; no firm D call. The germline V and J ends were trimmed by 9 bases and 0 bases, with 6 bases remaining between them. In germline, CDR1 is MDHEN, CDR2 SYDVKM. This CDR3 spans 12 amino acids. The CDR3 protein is CASQVSNQPQHF. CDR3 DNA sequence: TGTGCCAGTCAGGTTAGCAATCAGCCCCAGCATTTT.

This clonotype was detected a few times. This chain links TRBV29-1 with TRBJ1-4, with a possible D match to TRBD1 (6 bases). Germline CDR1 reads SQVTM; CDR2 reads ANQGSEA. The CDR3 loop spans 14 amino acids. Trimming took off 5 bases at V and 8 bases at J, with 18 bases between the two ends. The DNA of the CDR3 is TGCAGCGTTCCCTCAACAGGGCCTGAGGAAAAACTGTTTTTT. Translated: CSVPSTGPEEKLFF.

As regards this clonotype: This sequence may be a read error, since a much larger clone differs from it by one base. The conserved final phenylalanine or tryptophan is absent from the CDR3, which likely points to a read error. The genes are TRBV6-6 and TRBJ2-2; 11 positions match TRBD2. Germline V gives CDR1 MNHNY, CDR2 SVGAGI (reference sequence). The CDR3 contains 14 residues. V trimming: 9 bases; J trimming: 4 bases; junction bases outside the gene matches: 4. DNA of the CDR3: TGTGCCAGTAGCGGGGGGGCAAGCACCGGGGAGCTGTTTTCT. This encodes CASSGGASTGELFS.

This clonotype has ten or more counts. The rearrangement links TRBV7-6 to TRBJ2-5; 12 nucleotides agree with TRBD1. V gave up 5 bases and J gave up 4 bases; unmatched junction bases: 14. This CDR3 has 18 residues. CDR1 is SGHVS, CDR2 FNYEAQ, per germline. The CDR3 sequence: CASSLRGRGQGARETQYF. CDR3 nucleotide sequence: TGTGCCAGCAGCCTTAGAGGCCGGGGACAGGGGGCGCGAGAGACCCAGTACTTC. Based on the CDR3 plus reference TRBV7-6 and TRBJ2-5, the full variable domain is GAGVSQSPRYKVTKRGQDVALRCDPISGHVSLYWYRQALGQGPEFLTYFNYEAQQDKSGLPNDRFSAERPEGSISTLTIQRTEQRDSAMYRCASSLRGRGQGARETQYFGPGTRLLVL.

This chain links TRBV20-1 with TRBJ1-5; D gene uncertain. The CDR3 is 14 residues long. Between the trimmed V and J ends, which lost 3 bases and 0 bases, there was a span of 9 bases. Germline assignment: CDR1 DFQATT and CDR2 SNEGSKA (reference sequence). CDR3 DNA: TGCAGTGCTAGCCAGAGTAATAGCAATCAGCCCCAGCATTTT. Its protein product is CSASQSNSNQPQHF.

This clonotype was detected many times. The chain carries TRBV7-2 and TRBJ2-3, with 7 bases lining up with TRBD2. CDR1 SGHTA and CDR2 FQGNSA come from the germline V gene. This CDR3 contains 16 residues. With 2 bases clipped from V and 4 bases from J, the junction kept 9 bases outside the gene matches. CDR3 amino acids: CASSLSGGGNADTQYF. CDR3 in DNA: TGTGCCAGCAGCTTAAGCGGCGGGGGTAACGCAGATACGCAGTATTTT.

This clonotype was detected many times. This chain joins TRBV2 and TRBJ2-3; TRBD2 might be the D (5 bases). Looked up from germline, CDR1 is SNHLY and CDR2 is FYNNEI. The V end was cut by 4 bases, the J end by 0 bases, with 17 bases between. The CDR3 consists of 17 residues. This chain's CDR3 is CASSGVGRPGSTDTQYF. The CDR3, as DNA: TGTGCCAGCAGTGGAGTCGGCCGTCCGGGAAGCACAGATACGCAGTATTTT.

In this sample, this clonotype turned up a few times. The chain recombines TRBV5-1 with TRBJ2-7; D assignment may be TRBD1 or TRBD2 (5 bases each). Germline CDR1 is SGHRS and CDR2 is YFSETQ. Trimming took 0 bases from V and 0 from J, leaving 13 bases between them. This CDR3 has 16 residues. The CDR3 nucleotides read TGCGCCAGCAGCTTGGACGGGGCAGGTGGCTCCTACGAGCAGTACTTC. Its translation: CASSLDGAGGSYEQYF.

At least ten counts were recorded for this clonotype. CDR3 sequence reads: CASSSGLRYPYEQYF. Written as DNA, the CDR3 is TGTGCCAGCAGCTCGGGACTACGTTATCCCTACGAGCAGTACTTC. The chain employs TRBV7-9 and TRBJ2-7; 7 bases line up with TRBD2. Germline lookup yields CDR1 SEHNR and CDR2 FQNEAQ (reference sequence). The ends lost 4 bases at V and 2 bases at J; junction bases unmatched: 8. The CDR3 covers 15 residues.

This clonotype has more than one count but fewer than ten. The CDR3 is CASSQVAVIMNTEAFF. Here the CDR3 DNA reads TGTGCCAGCAGCCAAGTGGCAGTCATTATGAACACTGAAGCTTTCTTT. The chain links TRBV14 to TRBJ1-1; D gene ambiguous. The V gene's germline CDR1 is SGHDN and CDR2 FVKESK. The CDR3 runs to 16 residues. Trimming pared 1 base from V and 0 bases from J, leaving 12 bases between.